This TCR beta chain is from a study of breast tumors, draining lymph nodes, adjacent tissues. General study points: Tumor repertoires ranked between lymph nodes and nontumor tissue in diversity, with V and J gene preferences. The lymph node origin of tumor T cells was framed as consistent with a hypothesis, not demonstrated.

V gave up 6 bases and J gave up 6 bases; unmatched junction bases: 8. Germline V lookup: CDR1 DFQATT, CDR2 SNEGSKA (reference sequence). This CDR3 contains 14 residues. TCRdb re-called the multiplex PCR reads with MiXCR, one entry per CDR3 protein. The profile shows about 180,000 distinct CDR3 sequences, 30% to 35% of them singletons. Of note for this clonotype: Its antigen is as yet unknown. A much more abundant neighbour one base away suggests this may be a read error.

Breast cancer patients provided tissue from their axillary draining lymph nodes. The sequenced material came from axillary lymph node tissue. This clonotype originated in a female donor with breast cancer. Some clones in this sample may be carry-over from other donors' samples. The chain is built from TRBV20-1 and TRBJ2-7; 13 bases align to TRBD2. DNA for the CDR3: TGCAGTGCCCCAGTACTAGCGGGAGGGACCGAGCAGTACTTC. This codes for CSAPVLAGGTEQYF.